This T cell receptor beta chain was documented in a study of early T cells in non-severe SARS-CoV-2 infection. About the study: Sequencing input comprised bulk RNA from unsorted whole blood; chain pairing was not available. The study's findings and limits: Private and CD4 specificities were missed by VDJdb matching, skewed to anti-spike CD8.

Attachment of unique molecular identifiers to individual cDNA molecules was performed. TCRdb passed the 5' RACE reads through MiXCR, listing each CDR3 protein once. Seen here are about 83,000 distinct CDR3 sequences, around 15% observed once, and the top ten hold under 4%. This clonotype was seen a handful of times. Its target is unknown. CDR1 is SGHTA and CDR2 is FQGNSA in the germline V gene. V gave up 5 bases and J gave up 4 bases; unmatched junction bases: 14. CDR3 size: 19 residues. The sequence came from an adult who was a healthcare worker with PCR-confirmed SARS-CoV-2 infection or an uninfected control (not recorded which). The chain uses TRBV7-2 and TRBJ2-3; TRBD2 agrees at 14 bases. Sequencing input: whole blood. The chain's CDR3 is CASSPGRTSGRSKADTQYF. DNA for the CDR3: TGTGCCAGCAGCCCAGGCAGGACTAGCGGGAGGTCCAAGGCAGATACGCAGTATTTT.